A selection of T cell receptor beta chains follows, all from one sample in a study of blood T cell repertoires in COVID-19. Assay: immunoSEQ multiplex PCR; the TCRdb copy retains only in-frame clones and omits some. The data hold some 100,000 clones, with 70% to 80% observed a single time. Sequences were obtained from peripheral blood. The receptor source for this set is a human donor in a cohort sampled during active COVID-19. CDR3s include the opening cysteine and the closing phenylalanine or tryptophan. The D gene is left open where the match is weak. Expanded clones get a size class; other rows say once, few or many, or leave the size out.

NA	12	TRBV28	TRBJ1-2	NA	TGTGCCAGCAGTTATAAGGGGCTCGGCTACACCTTC	CASSYKGLGYTF
NA	12	TRBV12-3/TRBV12-4	TRBJ1-4	NA	TGTGCCAGCAAGCGGCCTAATGAAAAACTGTTTTTT	CASKRPNEKLFF
TRBD2	15	TRBV7-3	TRBJ2-1	NA	TGTGCCAGCAGCCAGACTAGCGACTCCTACAATGAGCAGTTCTTC	CASSQTSDSYNEQFF
TRBD1	12	TRBV15	TRBJ2-7	once	TGTGCCACCAGCCTGGACAGGCTCGAGCAGTACTTC	CATSLDRLEQYF
NA	16	TRBV4-1	TRBJ2-7	NA	TGCGCCAGCAGTCAAGTTGTTTCGAGCGTGGCCTACGAGCAGTACTTC	CASSQVVSSVAYEQYF
NA	13	TRBV6-6	TRBJ2-2	once	TGTGCCAGCAGTCCCCTAACTTTCGGGGAGCTGTTTTTT	CASSPLTFGELFF
TRBD1	15	TRBV7-3	TRBJ2-1	NA	TGTGCCAGCAGCGTGGGGGGACAGGCCTACAATGAGCAGTTCTTC	CASSVGGQAYNEQFF
TRBD1	14	TRBV5-6	TRBJ1-2	few	TGTGCCAGCAGCTTCGGGACAGGGTTCTATGGCTACACCTTC	CASSFGTGFYGYTF
TRBD1	15	TRBV27	TRBJ1-2	NA	TGTGCCAGCAGTGGCTGGACAGGGAAGGTGAGCGGCTACACCTTC	CASSGWTGKVSGYTF
NA	15	TRBV11-3	TRBJ2-5	NA	TGTGCCAGCAGCCAAGGGAACAGGGTGGGAGAGACCCAGTACTTC	CASSQGNRVGETQYF
NA	12	TRBV7-9	TRBJ2-7	NA	TGTGCCAGCAGCTGGGGCCTTTACGAGCAGTACTTC	CASSWGLYEQYF
NA	15	TRBV2	TRBJ1-2	NA	TGTGCCAGCAGTGTTGACGGGACAACGGGGTATGGCTACACCTTC	CASSVDGTTGYGYTF
TRBD1	15	TRBV18	TRBJ1-2	NA	TGTGCCAGCTCACCAGGGGACAGGGTATACTATGGCTACACCTTC	CASSPGDRVYYGYTF
TRBD1	14	TRBV6-6	TRBJ1-5	NA	TGTGCCAGCTTCGGACAGGGTAGCAATCAGCCCCAGCATTTT	CASFGQGSNQPQHF
NA	17	TRBV2	TRBJ2-2	few	TGTGCCAGCAGTGAAGCGCTTCGGAGGCAGAACACCGGGGAGCTGTTTTTT	CASSEALRRQNTGELFF
TRBD2	17	TRBV7-8	TRBJ2-3	NA	TGTGCCAGCAGCTCCCGACAGAGCGGGAGTGAGATAGATACGCAGTATTTT	CASSSRQSGSEIDTQYF
NA	16	TRBV25-1	TRBJ2-1	NA	TGTGCCAGCAGTGACCCCTTCGGGGAGGCCCCCAATGAGCAGTTCTTC	CASSDPFGEAPNEQFF
NA	12	TRBV12-3/TRBV12-4	TRBJ2-7	NA	TGTGCCAGCAGTCCCGGATTCGGGGTGCAGTACTTC	CASSPGFGVQYF
TRBD1	16	TRBV3-1/TRBV3-2	TRBJ2-2	NA	TGTGCCAGCAGACGCGGGACAGGGGTCCTCGGCGGGGAGCTGTTTTTT	CASRRGTGVLGGELFF
NA	15	TRBV9	TRBJ2-3	NA	TGTGCCAGCAGCTCCCAGGGGATTGACGCAGATACGCAGTATTTT	CASSSQGIDADTQYF
NA	15	TRBV28	TRBJ1-5	NA	TGTGCCAGCAGTCCTCGGACAGAGACCAATCAGCCCCAGCATTTT	CASSPRTETNQPQHF
TRBD2	14	TRBV2	TRBJ2-1	NA	TGTGCCAGTAGGAGCGGGGGCCTTTACAATGAGCAGTTCTTC	CASRSGGLYNEQFF
TRBD1	14	TRBV7-9	TRBJ2-1	NA	TGTGCCAGCAGTCCACAGGGGGTCTACAATGAGCAGTTCTTC	CASSPQGVYNEQFF
TRBD1	15	TRBV25-1	TRBJ1-1	NA	TGTGCCAGCACGTGGACAGGGGGGCAAGGCACTGAAGCTTTCTTT	CASTWTGGQGTEAFF
NA	14	TRBV15	TRBJ2-5	NA	TGTGCCACCAGCAGAGATCTGACAGAAGAGACCCAGTACTTC	CATSRDLTEETQYF
NA	16	TRBV3-1/TRBV3-2	TRBJ2-1	NA	TGTGCCAGCAGCCAAGGGACTACCCTATTCTACAATGAGCAGTTCTTC	CASSQGTTLFYNEQFF
NA	15	TRBV5-1	TRBJ2-7	many	TGCGCCAGCAGCTTAGGTCACAGGGACACCTACGAGCAGTACTTC	CASSLGHRDTYEQYF
TRBD1	15	TRBV18	TRBJ2-7	NA	TGTGCCAGCTCACAGCAGACAGGGGCATCCTACGAGCAGTACTTC	CASSQQTGASYEQYF
NA	14	TRBV18	TRBJ2-1	NA	TGTGCCAGCTCACCGAACAGGGAGAGCAATGAGCAGTTCTTC	CASSPNRESNEQFF
TRBD1	14	TRBV28	TRBJ1-1	once	TGTGCCAGCACCCGACTAGGGGGCAACACTGAAGCTTTCTTT	CASTRLGGNTEAFF
NA	15	TRBV6-5	TRBJ1-5	NA	TGTGCCAGCAGCCCCGGGCCGGGGGGCAATCAGCCCCAGCATTTT	CASSPGPGGNQPQHF
TRBD2	18	TRBV5-1	TRBJ2-1	NA	TGCGCCAGCAGCTTGGCTAGGGTAGCGGGGGGGCCCGGCAATGAGCAGTTCTTC	CASSLARVAGGPGNEQFF